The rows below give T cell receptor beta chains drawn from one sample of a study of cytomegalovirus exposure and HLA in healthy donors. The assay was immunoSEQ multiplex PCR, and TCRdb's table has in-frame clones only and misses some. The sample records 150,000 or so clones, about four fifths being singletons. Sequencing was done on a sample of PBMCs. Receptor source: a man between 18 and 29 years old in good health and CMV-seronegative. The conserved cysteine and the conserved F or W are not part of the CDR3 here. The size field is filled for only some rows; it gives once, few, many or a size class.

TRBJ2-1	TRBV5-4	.	ASSGQGSYNEQF
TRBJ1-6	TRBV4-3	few	ASSRERTGSYSPLH
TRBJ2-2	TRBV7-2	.	ASSFRWGADTGELF
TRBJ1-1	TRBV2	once	ASSRQGLNTEAF
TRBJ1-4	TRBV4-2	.	ASSLPPGAPNEKLF
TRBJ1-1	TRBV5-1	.	ASSLEGDEAF
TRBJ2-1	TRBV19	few	ASSQQGSSYNEQF
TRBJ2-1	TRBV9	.	ASSGLAGGSSYNEQF
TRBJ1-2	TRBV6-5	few	ASSYPPGQGEGYT
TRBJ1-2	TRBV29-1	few	SGGDPARGYT
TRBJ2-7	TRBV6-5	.	ASSYGPNEQY
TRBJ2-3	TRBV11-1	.	ASRRSGSGTDTQY
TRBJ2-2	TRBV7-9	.	ASSSGGTGGELF
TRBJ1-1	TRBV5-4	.	ASSLETGRNTEAF
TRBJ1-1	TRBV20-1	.	NSRTPTEAF
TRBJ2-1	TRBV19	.	ASSITGSYNEQF
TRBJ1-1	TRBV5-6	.	ASSFGQLTEAF
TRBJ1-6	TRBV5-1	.	ASQVEGAGNSPLH
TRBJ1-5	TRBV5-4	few	ASSLDGRGAQPQH
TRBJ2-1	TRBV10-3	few	AISSGTGTYNEQF
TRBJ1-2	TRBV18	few	ASSPNRGDYGYT
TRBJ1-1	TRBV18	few	ASSLTGGTEAF
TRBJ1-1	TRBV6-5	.	ASSYSSGEVLTEAF
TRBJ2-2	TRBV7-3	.	ASSLSSGGAGELF
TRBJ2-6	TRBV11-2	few	ASSSRGSGANVLT
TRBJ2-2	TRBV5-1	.	ASRKLAGNTGELF
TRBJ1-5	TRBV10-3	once	AISESRLGNQPQH
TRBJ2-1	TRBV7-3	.	ASSSLAGGYNEQF
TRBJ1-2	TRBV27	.	ASSLSAGYGYT
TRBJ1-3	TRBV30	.	AWSTPGGPGNTIY
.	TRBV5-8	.	ASSSPGLAPGGPTYEQY